The clone carrying this TCR beta chain was counted only a few times. Its antigen is still unknown. This specimen belongs to a study of radiotherapy plus CTLA-4 blockade in lung cancer. As for the study in general: Objective responses were observed in approximately 20% of patients, and disease control was achieved by about 30%.

CDR3 length: 18 amino acids. Germline CDR1 and CDR2: SGHAT and FQNNGV. Trimming took 2 bases from V and 4 from J; bases not matched to a gene: 13. Overall study results and limits: Early blood T cell clone dynamics reportedly forecast response best, with interferon-beta. The study found tumor-derived TCR clones expanded in blood after radiotherapy plus ipilimumab.

Enrolled patients, whose metastatic non-small-cell lung cancer was chemo-refractory, received focal radiation plus CTLA-4 blockade with ipilimumab. Clones were read by immunoSEQ multiplex PCR, and TCRdb kept only the in-frame ones, dropping some. Of more than 40,000 clones in the sample, about 70% were seen once. The material sequenced was peripheral blood, taken from a patient treated with radiotherapy plus ipilimumab. This TCR was sampled from a human donor with non-small cell lung cancer who had a partial response to radiotherapy plus ipilimumab. The rearrangement joins TRBV11-2 to TRBJ2-3, with 9 positions matching TRBD2. The CDR3 region has the DNA TGTGCCAGCAGCTTAAGGTCGCTGAGTAGCGGGAGTGCAGATACGCAGTATTTT. Its translation is CASSLRSLSSGSADTQYF. Drawing the rest from reference TRBV11-2 and TRBJ2-3, the complete variable domain is EAGVAQSPRYKIIEKRQSVAFWCNPISGHATLYWYQQILGQGPKLLIQFQNNGVVDDSQLPKDRFSAERLKGVDSTLKIQPAKLEDSAVYLCASSLRSLSSGSADTQYFGPGTRLTVL.